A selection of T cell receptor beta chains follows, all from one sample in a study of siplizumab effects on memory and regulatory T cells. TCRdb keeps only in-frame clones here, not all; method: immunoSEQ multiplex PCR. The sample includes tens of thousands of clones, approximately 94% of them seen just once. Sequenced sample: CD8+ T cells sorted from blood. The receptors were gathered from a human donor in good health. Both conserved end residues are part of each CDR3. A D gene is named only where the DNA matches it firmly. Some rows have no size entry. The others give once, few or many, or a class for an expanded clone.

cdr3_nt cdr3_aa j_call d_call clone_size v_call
TGCAGCGTACAACAGATGAACACTGAAGCTTTCTTT CSVQQMNTEAFF TRBJ1-1 - once TRBV29-1
TGTGCCTGGACTAGCGGGAGGTTTTCCTACGAGCAGTACTTC CAWTSGRFSYEQYF TRBJ2-7 TRBD2 - TRBV30
TGTGCCAGCAGCGAAGTTGGGGGGGTCACTGAAGCTTTCTTT CASSEVGGVTEAFF TRBJ1-1 - - TRBV9
TGTGCCAGCTCAGGGGGGACTCGGTCTGAAGCTTTCTTT CASSGGTRSEAFF TRBJ1-1 - - TRBV18
TGTGCCAGCAGCCTGACAGGGACCACAGATACGCAGTATTTT CASSLTGTTDTQYF TRBJ2-3 TRBD1 - TRBV13
TGTGCCAGCAGCGTGGACAGGGGGCCCTACGAGCAGTACTTC CASSVDRGPYEQYF TRBJ2-7 TRBD1 - TRBV7-3
TGTGCCAGCAGTGAAGAACAGGGGGACTACGAGCAGTACTTC CASSEEQGDYEQYF TRBJ2-7 TRBD1 - TRBV6-1
TGTGCCAGCAGTACAGGGTCCACTGAAGCTTTCTTT CASSTGSTEAFF TRBJ1-1 - few TRBV27
TGTGCCAGCAGCCGGACCTCCACCACTGAAGCTTTCTTT CASSRTSTTEAFF TRBJ1-1 - - TRBV5-6
TGTGCCAGCAGCTTAGTGGCTGATAGCACAGATACGCAGTATTTT CASSLVADSTDTQYF TRBJ2-3 - - TRBV7-6
TGTGCCAGCGCAACCGGGACAGGGAATCAGCCCCAGCATTTT CASATGTGNQPQHF TRBJ1-5 TRBD1 - TRBV9
TGCGCCAGCAGCCAAGATCTCGGGACAGGGTCTTTTGGCTACACCTTC CASSQDLGTGSFGYTF TRBJ1-2 TRBD1 - TRBV4-1
TGTGCCAGCAGCGTAGAGTTTAGCGGAGGGTACCAAGAGACCCAGTACTTC CASSVEFSGGYQETQYF TRBJ2-5 - - TRBV9
TGTGCCAGCAGCGTAGAAGGGGGGGCTGGAAACACCATATATTTT CASSVEGGAGNTIYF TRBJ1-3 - - TRBV9
TGTGCCAGCAGCTTACAGGGTTACGAGCAGTACTTC CASSLQGYEQYF TRBJ2-7 - - TRBV7-9
TGTGCCTGGTCCCCCAGGGGTTACGGCTACACCTTC CAWSPRGYGYTF TRBJ1-2 - - TRBV30
TGTGCCAGCAGCCAAGGGGCGACAGGGGCCTACGAGCAGTACTTC CASSQGATGAYEQYF TRBJ2-7 TRBD1 - TRBV14
TGTGCCAGCAGTTTTATTGGGAGCGGAAATGAGCAGTTCTTC CASSFIGSGNEQFF TRBJ2-1 - - TRBV28
TGTGCCAGCAGCCAAGCGGGGGGTTCCACAGATACGCAGTATTTT CASSQAGGSTDTQYF TRBJ2-3 TRBD2 - TRBV4-2
TGTGCCAGCAGTTTGGGGGGATCCCACAATCAGCCCCAGCATTTT CASSLGGSHNQPQHF TRBJ1-5 - - TRBV27
TGTGCCAGCAGCTTGGAATGGACGGAGACCTACGAGCAGTACTTC CASSLEWTETYEQYF TRBJ2-7 - - TRBV5-6
TGTGCCAGCAGCTCGGTCGGCGACGAGCAGTACTTC CASSSVGDEQYF TRBJ2-7 - - TRBV5-5
TGTGCCAGCAGCCTAGGACAGGGGGTGATCGATGGCTACACCTTC CASSLGQGVIDGYTF TRBJ1-2 TRBD1 - TRBV5-6
TGCAGCGTTGTAAACCTATCGGACAGGCCCTACGAGCAGTACTTC CSVVNLSDRPYEQYF TRBJ2-7 TRBD1 - TRBV29-1
TGCGCCAGCAGCTTGGACGGGGTGCTGTCCTACGAGCAGTACTTC CASSLDGVLSYEQYF TRBJ2-7 - - TRBV5-1
TGTGCCAGCAGCGCCGACAACCTCCTCGCGACCCAGTACTTC CASSADNLLATQYF TRBJ2-5 - once TRBV5-6
TGTGCCAGCAGCTTACCAGGGGCATACACTGAAGCTTTCTTT CASSLPGAYTEAFF TRBJ1-1 - - TRBV7-9
TGTGCCAGCAGCTTACTCGGCTGGCGGGGGGTTTCCTACAATGAGCAGTTCTTC CASSLLGWRGVSYNEQFF TRBJ2-1 TRBD2 - TRBV13
TGTGCCAGCAGTTCCCTTTGGGCGGGGACAGGGGCCAAAAACATTCAGTACTTC CASSSLWAGTGAKNIQYF TRBJ2-4 TRBD1 - TRBV27
TGTGCCACCAGCAGAGATCGTAGCGGGCGCTACGAGCAGTACTTC CATSRDRSGRYEQYF TRBJ2-7 TRBD2 - TRBV15
TGTGCCAGCAGTGACGGACGCGTCTCAGATACGCAGTATTTT CASSDGRVSDTQYF TRBJ2-3 - - TRBV6-4
TGTGCCAGCAGTGACCTCAGACGGAGCGGGACAGGGGCCTACAATGAGCAGTTCTTC CASSDLRRSGTGAYNEQFF TRBJ2-1 TRBD1 - TRBV6-4
TGTGCCAGTGGTTTCCGGGCTACCGGGGAGCTGTTTTTT CASGFRATGELFF TRBJ2-2 - - TRBV13
TGTGCCGGTCCGTCCATATCTGGGGCCAACGTCCTGACTTTC CAGPSISGANVLTF TRBJ2-6 - - TRBV30
TGTGCCAGCAGCCAAATTTGGCAGGGCTCCGGGGAGCTGTTTTTT CASSQIWQGSGELFF TRBJ2-2 - - TRBV14
TGCGCCAGCAGCCAAGATCACCGGGGGCTCGATGGCTACACCTTC CASSQDHRGLDGYTF TRBJ1-2 - - TRBV4-1
TGTGCCAGCAGCCGACAGGGGGCTGGAAACACCATATATTTT CASSRQGAGNTIYF TRBJ1-3 TRBD1 - TRBV7-2
TGTGCCAGCAGTCAAAGAGTTACGGGACAGCCCACTGAAGCTTTCTTT CASSQRVTGQPTEAFF TRBJ1-1 TRBD1 once TRBV27